The 5 T cell receptor beta chains presented below share a single source sample, sequenced in a study of molecular identifiers for immune sequencing clone quantification. TCRdb itself ran the PCR reads through MiXCR, one entry per CDR3 protein. Among 300,000 to 350,000 distinct CDR3 sequences listed, roughly 23% were seen once. The sample was naive CD8+ T cells from blood, with Jurkat cell RNA spiked in. Indicated subset: FACS-sorted CD8+CD4-CCR7+CD45RA+ naive T cells. All receptors come from a human donor in good health. Some libraries in this study had Jurkat cell RNA spiked in.

This clonotype has at least ten counts. The genes are TRBV30 and TRBJ2-7, with a weak D call TRBD2 (5 bases). The V and J ends lost 3 bases and 4 bases respectively, with 13 bases between them. This CDR3 comprises 13 residues. Germline CDR1 and CDR2: GTSNPN and SVGIG (reference sequence). The CDR3 DNA is TGTGCCTGGAGCACCGGGATTGGTTACGAGCAGTACTTC. This sequence encodes CAWSTGIGYEQYF.

This clonotype was seen at least ten times. The chain combines TRBV7-6 with TRBJ2-7, with 7 bases fitting TRBD2. The germline V gene encodes CDR1 SGHVS and CDR2 FNYEAQ. V was clipped by 5 bases and J by 5 bases; unmatched bases: 12. This CDR3 comprises 15 residues. The CDR3: CASSQAGGSYDEQYF. In DNA, the CDR3 is TGTGCCAGCAGCCAAGCTGGCGGGAGTTATGACGAGCAGTACTTC.

This clonotype showed up just a few times. The chain combines TRBV7-2 with TRBJ1-6; TRBD1 agrees at 10 bases. Germline-derived CDR1 and CDR2 are SGHTA and FQGNSA. The CDR3 is 23 amino acids. J was trimmed by 5 bases and V by 4 bases; bases with no gene match: 26. The CDR3 region is CASSSHKGDRGIFRTDDNSPLHF. As DNA, the CDR3 is TGTGCCAGCAGCTCACACAAGGGGGACAGGGGAATCTTTAGGACAGACGATAATTCACCCCTCCACTTT.

On this clonotype itself: A much larger clone differs by one base, so this may be a read error. The genes are TRBV20-1 and TRBJ2-7; 7 bases are a match to TRBD1. The CDR3 contains 16 residues. V shed 2 bases, J shed 2 bases, and the junction held 12 bases outside the gene matches. Germline V gene data show CDR1 as DFQATT and CDR2 as SNEGSKA (reference sequence). The CDR3 nucleotides are TGCAGTGCTAGATCTACTCCCGGGACAGCGGCCTACGAGCAGTACTTC. Translated, it gives CSARSTPGTAAYEQYF.

This clonotype was counted many times. The gene calls are TRBV7-2 and TRBJ2-3; D gene unclear. Germline CDR1 is SGHTA and CDR2 is FQGNSA. V was clipped by 2 bases and J by 0 bases, with 3 bases between them. The CDR3 has 13 amino acids. The CDR3 sequence is CASSLISTDTQYF. For the CDR3, the DNA is TGTGCCAGCAGCTTAATAAGCACAGATACGCAGTATTTT.